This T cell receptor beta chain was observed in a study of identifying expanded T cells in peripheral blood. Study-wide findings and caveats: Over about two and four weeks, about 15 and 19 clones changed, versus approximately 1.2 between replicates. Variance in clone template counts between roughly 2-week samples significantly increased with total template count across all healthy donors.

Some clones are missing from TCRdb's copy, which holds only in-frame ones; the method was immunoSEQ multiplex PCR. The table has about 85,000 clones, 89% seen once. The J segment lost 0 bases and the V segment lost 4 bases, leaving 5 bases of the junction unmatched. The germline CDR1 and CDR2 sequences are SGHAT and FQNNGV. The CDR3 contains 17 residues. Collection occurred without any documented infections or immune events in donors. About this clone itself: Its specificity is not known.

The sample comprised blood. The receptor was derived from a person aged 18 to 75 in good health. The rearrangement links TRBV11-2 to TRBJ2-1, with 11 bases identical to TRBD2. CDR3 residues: CASSSGLADSSYNEQFF. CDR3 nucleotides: TGTGCCAGCAGCTCGGGACTAGCGGACAGCTCCTACAATGAGCAGTTCTTC. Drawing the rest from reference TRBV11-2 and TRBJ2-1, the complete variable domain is EAGVAQSPRYKIIEKRQSVAFWCNPISGHATLYWYQQILGQGPKLLIQFQNNGVVDDSQLPKDRFSAERLKGVDSTLKIQPAKLEDSAVYLCASSSGLADSSYNEQFFGPGTRLTVL.